A selection of T cell receptor beta chains follows, all from one sample in a study of T-cell reconstitution after alpha-beta-depleted transplantation in children. TCRdb ran MiXCR on the PCR reads and lists one entry per CDR3 protein. The sample records roughly 500,000 distinct CDR3 sequences, 15% to 20% being singletons. Sequenced here: PBMCs from the stem cell graft donor, sampled from the stem cell graft. Receptors were obtained from a human donor who donated a stem cell graft to a child with acute lymphoblastic leukemia. Each CDR3 is given with its conserved first and last residue. The order of the fields is D gene, J gene, CDR3 length, V gene, CDR3 protein. A D gene is named only where the DNA matches it firmly.

D: NA
J: TRBJ2-3
length: 14
V: TRBV27
CDR3: CASSFPPTQDTQYF

D: NA
J: TRBJ2-1
length: 13
V: TRBV2
CDR3: CASTFGPSDEQFF

D: NA
J: TRBJ1-3
length: 17
V: TRBV5-1
CDR3: CASSLGGFGLSGNTIYF

D: NA
J: TRBJ2-3
length: 14
V: TRBV5-1
CDR3: CATGPGETTDTQYF

D: NA
J: TRBJ2-3
length: 17
V: TRBV5-1
CDR3: CASSALVVEPRTDTQYF

D: TRBD1
J: TRBJ2-7
length: 12
V: TRBV5-6
CDR3: CASTQGAYEQYF

D: TRBD1
J: TRBJ2-2
length: 15
V: TRBV18
CDR3: CASSLSTGPTGELFF

D: NA
J: TRBJ1-1
length: 15
V: TRBV9
CDR3: CASSGYIGTNTEAFF

D: TRBD1
J: TRBJ2-7
length: 15
V: TRBV20-1
CDR3: CSARHPGQGGYEQYF

D: NA
J: TRBJ1-5
length: 15
V: TRBV3-1
CDR3: CASSDTGNSNQPQHF

D: TRBD2
J: TRBJ2-5
length: 13
V: TRBV20-1
CDR3: CSARPGTRQTQYF

D: NA
J: TRBJ1-2
length: 14
V: TRBV11-2
CDR3: CASSSLRGPYGYTF

D: NA
J: TRBJ2-2
length: 15
V: TRBV3-1
CDR3: CASSMTYAVTGELFF

D: TRBD2
J: TRBJ2-7
length: 15
V: TRBV7-8
CDR3: CASRSGLASTYEQYF

D: NA
J: TRBJ2-3
length: 16
V: TRBV20-1
CDR3: CSASGEAPGLTDTQYF

D: NA
J: TRBJ2-7
length: 14
V: TRBV14
CDR3: CASSQDPALDEQYF

D: TRBD1
J: TRBJ2-7
length: 14
V: TRBV20-1
CDR3: CSARDRGFSYEQYF

D: NA
J: TRBJ2-7
length: 14
V: TRBV7-6
CDR3: CASSLERGSYEQYF

D: NA
J: TRBJ1-1
length: 13
V: TRBV9
CDR3: CPSSVGGGTEAFF

D: TRBD2
J: TRBJ2-1
length: 18
V: TRBV11-1
CDR3: CASSLGLAGTQGYNEQFF

D: NA
J: TRBJ1-2
length: 16
V: TRBV7-9
CDR3: CASSLTQEAVKAGYTF

D: NA
J: TRBJ2-1
length: 16
V: TRBV6-5
CDR3: CASSYSAIREYNEQFF

D: TRBD2
J: TRBJ2-3
length: 16
V: TRBV7-2
CDR3: CASSLGPAGWADTQYF

D: NA
J: TRBJ2-3
length: 16
V: TRBV2
CDR3: CASSDWVRDLKDTQYF

D: NA
J: TRBJ2-3
length: 14
V: TRBV10-3
CDR3: CAISESFLTDTQYF

D: TRBD1
J: TRBJ2-7
length: 16
V: TRBV5-1
CDR3: CASSLEAQGAGYEQYF

D: TRBD1
J: TRBJ1-2
length: 15
V: TRBV5-1
CDR3: CASSSRTGGNYGYTF

D: TRBD2
J: TRBJ2-3
length: 14
V: TRBV7-8
CDR3: CASSSTSVTDTQYF

D: TRBD1
J: TRBJ2-2
length: 15
V: TRBV11-2
CDR3: CASSFRTGATGELFF

D: TRBD2
J: TRBJ2-3
length: 17
V: TRBV6-1
CDR3: CASSRRLAGPLRDTQYF

D: NA
J: TRBJ1-4
length: 11
V: TRBV7-9
CDR3: CAPLAGEKLFF

D: TRBD1
J: TRBJ2-3
length: 19
V: TRBV20-1
CDR3: CSARDRGKNSGTGADTQYF

D: TRBD1
J: TRBJ2-2
length: 13
V: TRBV6-1
CDR3: CASRLTGAGELFF

D: NA
J: TRBJ2-7
length: 15
V: TRBV15
CDR3: CATSREYRQTSEQYF

D: NA
J: TRBJ2-5
length: 18
V: TRBV5-1
CDR3: CASSSGQDRRGYQETQYF

D: NA
J: TRBJ1-2
length: 15
V: TRBV2
CDR3: CASSEPPGGNYGYTF

D: NA
J: TRBJ1-1
length: 14
V: TRBV18
CDR3: CASQRSGRNTEAFF

D: NA
J: TRBJ2-1
length: 12
V: TRBV5-1
CDR3: CASSLVQNEQFF

D: NA
J: TRBJ1-1
length: 15
V: TRBV12-3/TRBV12-4
CDR3: CASSLAFGGLTEAFF

D: NA
J: TRBJ2-5
length: 18
V: TRBV12-3/TRBV12-4
CDR3: CASTPGGLAAVLQETQYF

D: TRBD2
J: TRBJ2-3
length: 16
V: TRBV7-2
CDR3: CASSPGLAGWGDTQYF

D: NA
J: TRBJ2-5
length: 15
V: TRBV11-1
CDR3: CASSLRDTPSETQYF

D: NA
J: TRBJ2-3
length: 15
V: TRBV12-3/TRBV12-4
CDR3: CASSSPQFKTDTQYF

D: TRBD1
J: TRBJ2-1
length: 22
V: TRBV5-1
CDR3: CASSLVQSGTGSWQSSYNEQFF

D: NA
J: TRBJ2-7
length: 15
V: TRBV5-1
CDR3: CASSLQEGLGYEQYF

D: NA
J: TRBJ1-1
length: 16
V: TRBV7-9
CDR3: CASSLSGETGDTEAFF

D: TRBD1
J: TRBJ2-2
length: 15
V: TRBV29-1
CDR3: CSVDYGTGNTGELFF

D: TRBD1
J: TRBJ2-2
length: 17
V: TRBV5-8
CDR3: CASSSRTGGRDTGELFF

D: NA
J: TRBJ2-7
length: 14
V: TRBV12-3/TRBV12-4
CDR3: CASSFWGPSGEQYF

D: NA
J: TRBJ2-6
length: 18
V: TRBV29-1
CDR3: CSVPSSASDFSGANVLTF

D: NA
J: TRBJ2-5
length: 13
V: TRBV27
CDR3: CASSLLPGETQYF

D: TRBD1
J: TRBJ1-4
length: 15
V: TRBV20-1
CDR3: CSARVTGESFRKLFF

D: TRBD2
J: TRBJ2-7
length: 16
V: TRBV10-3
CDR3: CAISESSQAGEYEQYF

D: NA
J: TRBJ2-7
length: 17
V: TRBV4-1
CDR3: CASSQDLESGGSYEQYF

D: TRBD1
J: TRBJ2-7
length: 15
V: TRBV7-9
CDR3: CASSSFRQGTYEQYF

D: NA
J: TRBJ1-2
length: 15
V: TRBV5-1
CDR3: CASSLAEPGGYGYTF

D: NA
J: TRBJ2-7
length: 14
V: TRBV20-1
CDR3: CSASDKASSYEQYF

D: TRBD1
J: TRBJ2-7
length: 15
V: TRBV6-5
CDR3: CASSYGWTGTYEQYF

D: NA
J: TRBJ2-1
length: 15
V: TRBV27
CDR3: CASSLRGGQFNEQFF